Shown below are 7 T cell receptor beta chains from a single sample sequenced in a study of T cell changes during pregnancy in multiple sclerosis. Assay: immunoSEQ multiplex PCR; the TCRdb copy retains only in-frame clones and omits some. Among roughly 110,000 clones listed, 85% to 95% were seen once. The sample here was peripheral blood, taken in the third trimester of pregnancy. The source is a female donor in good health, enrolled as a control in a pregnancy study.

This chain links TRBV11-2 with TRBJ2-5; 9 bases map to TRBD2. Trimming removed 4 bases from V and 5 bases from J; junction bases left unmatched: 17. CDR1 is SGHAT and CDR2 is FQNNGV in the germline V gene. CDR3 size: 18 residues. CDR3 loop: CASSSLGRGGLGGETQYF. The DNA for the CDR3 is TGTGCCAGCAGCTCCCTCGGGCGGGGGGGCCTAGGGGGGGAGACCCAGTACTTC.

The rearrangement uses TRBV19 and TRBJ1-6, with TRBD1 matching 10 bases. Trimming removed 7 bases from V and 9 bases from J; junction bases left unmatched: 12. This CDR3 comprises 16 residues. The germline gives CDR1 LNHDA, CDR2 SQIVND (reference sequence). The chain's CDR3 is CASTITGTGAGSPLHF. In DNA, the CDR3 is TGTGCCAGTACCATTACCGGGACAGGGGCAGGTTCACCCCTCCACTTT.

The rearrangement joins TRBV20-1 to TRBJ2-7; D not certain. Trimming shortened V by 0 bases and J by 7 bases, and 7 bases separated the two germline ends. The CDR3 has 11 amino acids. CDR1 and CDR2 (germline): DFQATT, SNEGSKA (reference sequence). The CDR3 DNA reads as TGCAGTGCTAGAGATGTTTCGGAGCAGTACTTC. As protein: CSARDVSEQYF.

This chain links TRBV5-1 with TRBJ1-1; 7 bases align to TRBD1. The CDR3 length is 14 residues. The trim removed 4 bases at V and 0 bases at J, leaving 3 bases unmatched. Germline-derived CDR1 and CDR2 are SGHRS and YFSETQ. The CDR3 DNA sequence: TGCGCCAGCAGCCGGGACAGTTTGAACACTGAAGCTTTCTTT. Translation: CASSRDSLNTEAFF.

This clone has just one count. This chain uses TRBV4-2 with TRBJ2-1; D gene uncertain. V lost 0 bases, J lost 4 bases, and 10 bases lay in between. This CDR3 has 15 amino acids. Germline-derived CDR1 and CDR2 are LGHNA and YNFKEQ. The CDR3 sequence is CASSQDEAIYNEQFF. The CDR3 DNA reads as TGTGCCAGCAGCCAAGACGAGGCAATTTACAATGAGCAGTTCTTC.

CDR3 sequence reads: CASSTTENNEQFF. The CDR3, as DNA: TGTGCCAGCAGCACGACAGAGAACAATGAGCAGTTCTTC. The V gene is TRBV7-8, the J gene TRBJ2-1, with a possible D match to TRBD1 (5 bases). The V and J ends lost 5 bases and 5 bases respectively, with 10 bases between them. Germline loops: CDR1 SGHVS, CDR2 FQNEAQ. This CDR3 comprises 13 residues.

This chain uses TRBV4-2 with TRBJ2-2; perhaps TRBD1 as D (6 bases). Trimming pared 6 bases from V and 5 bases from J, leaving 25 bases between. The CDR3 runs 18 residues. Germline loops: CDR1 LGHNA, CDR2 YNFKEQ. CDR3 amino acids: CASRRGVQGVDFTGELFF. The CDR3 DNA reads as TGTGCCAGCAGGCGAGGAGTACAGGGTGTTGATTTTACCGGGGAGCTGTTTTTT.